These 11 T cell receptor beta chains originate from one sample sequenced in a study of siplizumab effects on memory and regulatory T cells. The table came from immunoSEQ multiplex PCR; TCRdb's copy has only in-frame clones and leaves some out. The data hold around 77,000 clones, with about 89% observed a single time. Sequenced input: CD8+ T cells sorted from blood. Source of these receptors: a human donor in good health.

CDR3 sequence reads: CASSEATGGNQPQHF. For the CDR3, the DNA is TGTGCCAGCAGTGAAGCGACAGGGGGCAATCAGCCCCAGCATTTT. The chain joins TRBV6-1 to TRBJ1-5; 8 bases align to TRBD1. V dropped 0 bases and J dropped 2; count of bases not matched to a gene: 0. The CDR3 is 15 amino acids. Germline V gives CDR1 MNHNS, CDR2 SASEGT.

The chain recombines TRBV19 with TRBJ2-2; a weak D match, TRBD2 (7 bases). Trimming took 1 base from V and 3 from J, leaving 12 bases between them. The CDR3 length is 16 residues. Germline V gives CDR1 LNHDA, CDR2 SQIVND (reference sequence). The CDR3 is CASSIAAGAYTGELFF. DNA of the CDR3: TGTGCCAGTAGTATAGCCGCGGGGGCCTACACCGGGGAGCTGTTTTTT.

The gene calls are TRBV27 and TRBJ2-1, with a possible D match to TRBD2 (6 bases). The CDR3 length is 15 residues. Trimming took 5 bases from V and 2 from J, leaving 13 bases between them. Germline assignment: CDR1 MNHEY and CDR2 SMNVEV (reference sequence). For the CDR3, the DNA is TGTGCCAGCAGTCAGGGACTCGCAACCTACAATGAGCAGTTCTTC. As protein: CASSQGLATYNEQFF.

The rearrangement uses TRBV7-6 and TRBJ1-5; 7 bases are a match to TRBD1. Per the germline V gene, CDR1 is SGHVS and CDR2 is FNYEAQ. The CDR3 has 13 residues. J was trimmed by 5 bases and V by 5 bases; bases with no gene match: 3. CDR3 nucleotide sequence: TGTGCCAGCAGCCTCGACAGGGATCAGCCCCAGCATTTT. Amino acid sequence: CASSLDRDQPQHF.

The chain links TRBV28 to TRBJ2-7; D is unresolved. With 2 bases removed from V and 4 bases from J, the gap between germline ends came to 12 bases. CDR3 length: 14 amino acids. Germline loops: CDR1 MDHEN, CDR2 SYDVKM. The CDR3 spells CASSLDPIGYEQYF. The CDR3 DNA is TGTGCCAGCAGTTTAGATCCAATTGGGTACGAGCAGTACTTC.

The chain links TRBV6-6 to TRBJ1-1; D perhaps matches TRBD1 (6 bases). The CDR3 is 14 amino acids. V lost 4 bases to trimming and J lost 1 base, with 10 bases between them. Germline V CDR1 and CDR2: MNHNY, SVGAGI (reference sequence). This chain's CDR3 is CASSSPTGNTEAFF. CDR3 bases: TGTGCCAGCAGTTCTCCGACAGGGAACACTGAAGCTTTCTTT.

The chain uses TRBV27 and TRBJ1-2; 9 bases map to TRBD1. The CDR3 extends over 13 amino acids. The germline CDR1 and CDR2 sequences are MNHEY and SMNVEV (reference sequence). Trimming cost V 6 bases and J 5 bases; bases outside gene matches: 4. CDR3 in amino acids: CASRTTGGYGYTF. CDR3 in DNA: TGTGCCAGCAGAACGACAGGGGGTTATGGCTACACCTTC.

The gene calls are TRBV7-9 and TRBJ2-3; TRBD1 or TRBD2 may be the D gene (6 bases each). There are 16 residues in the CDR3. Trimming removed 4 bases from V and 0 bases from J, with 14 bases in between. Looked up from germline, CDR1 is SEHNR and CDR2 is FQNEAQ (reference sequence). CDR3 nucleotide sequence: TGTGCCAGCAGCTGGAGGGACAAATCTAGCACAGATACGCAGTATTTT. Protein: CASSWRDKSSTDTQYF.

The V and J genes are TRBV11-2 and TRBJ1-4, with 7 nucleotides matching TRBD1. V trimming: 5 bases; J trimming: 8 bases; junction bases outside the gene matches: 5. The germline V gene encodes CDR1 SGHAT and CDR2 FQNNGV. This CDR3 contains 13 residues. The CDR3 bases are TGTGCCAGCAGCGTAACAGGGGTGGAAAAACTGTTTTTT. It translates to CASSVTGVEKLFF.

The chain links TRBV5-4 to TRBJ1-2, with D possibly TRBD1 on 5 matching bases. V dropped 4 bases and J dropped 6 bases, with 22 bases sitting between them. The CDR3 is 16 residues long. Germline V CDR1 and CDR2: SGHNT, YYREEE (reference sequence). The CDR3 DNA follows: TGTGCCAGCAGCCAGCTTGGGGTAACAGGAACTCATGGCTACACCTTC. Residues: CASSQLGVTGTHGYTF.

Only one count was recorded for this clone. Here the CDR3 DNA reads TGTGCCAGCAGCCAAGGATCTTCACTAGCGGGAGTAGAGCAGTACTTC. It translates to CASSQGSSLAGVEQYF. This sequence joins TRBV4-2 and TRBJ2-7; 11 bases line up with TRBD2. Trimming took 1 base from V and 7 from J; bases not matched to a gene: 9. The CDR3 has 16 residues. Germline-derived CDR1 and CDR2 are LGHNA and YNFKEQ.